The entry below describes one T cell receptor (beta chain). Its specificity is unknown. The data were taken from a study of monozygotic twins with inflammatory bowel disease. Study observations and caveats: Clonotype sharing was lower in IBD patients than healthy twins, most markedly with disease activity.

The CDR3 runs 15 residues. Per germline, CDR1 MGHDK and CDR2 SYGVNS. The authors made each sample's cDNA in eight separate reactions. The template-switching step introduced UMIs that carried a 6-nucleotide sample barcode. TCRdb re-analyzed the 5' RACE reads; it lists each CDR3 protein once, without DNA. The table for this sample gives approximately 340,000 distinct CDR3 sequences. The gene calls are TRBV25-1 and TRBJ1-2; TCRdb designates TRBD1, a call that cannot be tested without DNA. The sequence was collected from a human donor with ulcerative colitis or Crohn's disease, or a healthy co-twin of an affected twin (not recorded which). Material: blood. Here the CDR3 reads CASSPIGQVKAGYTF.